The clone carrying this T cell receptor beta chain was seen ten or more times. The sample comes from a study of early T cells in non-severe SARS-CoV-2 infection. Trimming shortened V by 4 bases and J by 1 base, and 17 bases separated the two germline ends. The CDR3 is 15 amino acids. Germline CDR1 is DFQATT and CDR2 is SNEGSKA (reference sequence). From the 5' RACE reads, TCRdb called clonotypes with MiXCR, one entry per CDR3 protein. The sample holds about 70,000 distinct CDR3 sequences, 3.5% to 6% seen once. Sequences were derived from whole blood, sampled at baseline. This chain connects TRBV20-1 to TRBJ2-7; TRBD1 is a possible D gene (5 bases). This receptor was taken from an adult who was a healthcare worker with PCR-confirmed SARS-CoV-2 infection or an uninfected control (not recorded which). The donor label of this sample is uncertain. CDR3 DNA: TGCAGTGCTATAAGATTCGCGAGACAGTCCTACGAGCAGTACTTC. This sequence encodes CSAIRFARQSYEQYF.